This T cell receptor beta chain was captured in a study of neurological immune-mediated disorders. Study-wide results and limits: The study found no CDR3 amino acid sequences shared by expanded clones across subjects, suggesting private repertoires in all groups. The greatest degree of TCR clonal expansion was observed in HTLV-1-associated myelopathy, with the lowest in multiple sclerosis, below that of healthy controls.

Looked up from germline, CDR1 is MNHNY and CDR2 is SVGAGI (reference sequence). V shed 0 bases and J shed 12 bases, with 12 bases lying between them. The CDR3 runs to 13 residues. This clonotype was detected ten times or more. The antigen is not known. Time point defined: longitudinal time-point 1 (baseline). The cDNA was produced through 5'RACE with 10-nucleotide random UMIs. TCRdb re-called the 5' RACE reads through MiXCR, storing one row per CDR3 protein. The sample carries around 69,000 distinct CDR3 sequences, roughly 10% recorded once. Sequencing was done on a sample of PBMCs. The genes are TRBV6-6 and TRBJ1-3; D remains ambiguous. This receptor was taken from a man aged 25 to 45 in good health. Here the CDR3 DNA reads TGTGCCAGCAGTTACTCGCCGGAGGAGAGCATATATTTT. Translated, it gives CASSYSPEESIYF.